The T cell receptor beta chain described here comes from a study of human T cells and chemical hapten exposure. TCRdb analysed the RACE reads with MiXCR anew, one entry per CDR3 protein. The sample lists approximately 400,000 distinct CDR3 sequences; 4.5% to 5.5% were seen once. Trimming at V came to 1 base and at J to 0 bases, leaving 3 bases not matched to a gene. Germline V CDR1 and CDR2: DFQATT, SNEGSKA (reference sequence). The CDR3 consists of 17 residues. Noted time point: pre-sensitization, week 0. Treatment denoted: therapeutic diphenylcyclopropenone sensitization with weekly scalp DPC. Study observations and caveats: Expanded TCR sets contained significantly more large CDR3 similarity clusters than controls.

In this sample, this clonotype turned up a few times. The antigen is unknown. The V and J genes are TRBV20-1 and TRBJ2-2; the match to TRBD2 covers 12 bases. The receptor's source is a woman aged 50 to 65 with alopecia areata. Some clones in this sample may be carry-over from other donors' samples. The sample here was whole blood, taken in connection with sensitization to the hapten diphenylcyclopropenone (DPC). Here the CDR3 reads CSARGLAGATNTGELFF. The CDR3 nucleotides read TGCAGTGCTAGAGGACTAGCGGGGGCAACGAACACCGGGGAGCTGTTTTTT.